Reported below is one TCR beta chain. The antigen is not known. A single record per CDR3 protein comes from TCRdb applying MiXCR to the RT-PCR reads. The sample has a few hundred thousand distinct CDR3 sequences; roughly 20% are singletons. The data stem from a study of response to subunit inactivated influenza vaccine. Study-wide findings and caveats: With each seasonal influenza vaccination, the authors suggested, few new T cells are recruited.

The clonotype originates from a man aged 45 to 70 who received an inactivated influenza vaccine. The material sequenced was PBMCs from blood, taken approximately 20 months after vaccination.

As DNA, the CDR3 is TGTGCCAGCAGCCCCCCGGCGGGATTCGCAGATACGCAGTATTTT. This sequence encodes CASSPPAGFADTQYF. The J gene is TRBJ2-3, the V gene TRBV4-2; possibly TRBD2 for D (6 bases). Per the germline V gene, CDR1 is LGHNA and CDR2 is YNFKEQ. V lost 4 bases and J 4 bases, leaving 15 bases between the germline ends. The CDR3 contains 15 residues.